These 9 T cell receptor beta chains originate from one sample sequenced in a study of blood T cell repertoires in COVID-19. Some clones are missing from TCRdb's copy, which holds only in-frame ones; the method was immunoSEQ multiplex PCR. The sample records more than 200,000 clones, 83% being singletons. Sequences were obtained from peripheral blood. These receptors were collected from a woman in her seventies with active or convalescent COVID-19.

This sequence joins TRBV19 and TRBJ2-7, with TRBD1 identical over 7 bases. The CDR3 runs 14 residues. Germline CDR1 reads LNHDA; CDR2 reads SQIVND (reference sequence). V was pared by 6 bases and J by 0 bases, with 5 bases of the junction left unmatched. CDR3 loop: CASRNRDSSYEQYF. CDR3 in DNA: TGTGCCAGTAGGAACAGGGACAGCTCCTACGAGCAGTACTTC.

The chain couples TRBV7-9 to TRBJ2-1; 8 bases are a match to TRBD1. Germline V gene sequence: CDR1 SEHNR, CDR2 FQNEAQ (reference sequence). With V trimmed by 4 bases and J by 5 bases, 7 bases remained unmatched. This CDR3 spans 15 amino acids. The chain's CDR3 is CASSYQDRAHNEQFF. Here the CDR3 DNA reads TGTGCCAGCAGCTATCAGGACAGGGCCCACAATGAGCAGTTCTTC.

The chain employs TRBV19 and TRBJ2-1; 10 nucleotides agree with TRBD1. This CDR3 comprises 14 residues. CDR1 is LNHDA, CDR2 SQIVND, per germline (reference sequence). V gave up 10 bases and J gave up 3 bases; unmatched junction bases: 6. CDR3 bases: TGTGCCACCACGACAGGGGGCGGCTACAATGAGCAGTTCTTC. It translates to CATTTGGGYNEQFF.

This clone was detected only a few times. The V gene is TRBV19, the J gene TRBJ1-1; maybe TRBD1 (5 bases). The CDR3 contains 14 residues. Germline-derived CDR1 and CDR2 are LNHDA and SQIVND (reference sequence). The V gene lost 6 bases and the J gene lost 7 bases, with 18 bases spanning the gap. The CDR3 DNA reads as TGTGCCAGTAGCTTCTCTGGGGCCGTGCTTGAAGCTTTCTTT. Translating it yields CASSFSGAVLEAFF.

V and J are TRBV6-2 or TRBV6-3 and TRBJ2-1, with D tentatively TRBD2 (6 bases). Trimming removed 5 bases from V and 10 bases from J, with 12 bases in between. This CDR3 contains 12 residues. Looked up from germline, CDR1 is MNHEY and CDR2 is SVGEGT. In DNA, the CDR3 is TGTGCCAGCAGTCGCGGGGTATTGGAGCAGTTCTTC. As protein: CASSRGVLEQFF.

This clone is a singleton in its sample. The chain uses TRBV7-9 and TRBJ1-1; D perhaps matches TRBD1 (6 bases). Trimming took 6 bases from V and 0 from J, leaving 20 bases between them. The CDR3 consists of 17 residues. The V gene's germline CDR1 is SEHNR and CDR2 FQNEAQ (reference sequence). The CDR3 is CASRPTGQLALNTEAFF. CDR3 coding DNA: TGTGCCAGCAGACCTACTGGACAGCTTGCTCTGAACACTGAAGCTTTCTTT. The variable domain in full, completed from reference TRBV7-9 and TRBJ1-1, reads DTGVSQNPRHKITKRGQNVTFRCDPISEHNRLYWYRQTLGQGPEFLTYFQNEAQLEKSRLLSDRFSAERPKGSFSTLEIQRTEQGDSAMYLCASRPTGQLALNTEAFFGQGTRLTVV.

This clone has only one observation. The V call is TRBV5-1, the J call TRBJ2-2; 7 bases agree with TRBD2. Looked up from germline, CDR1 is SGHRS and CDR2 is YFSETQ. This CDR3 spans 14 amino acids. V shed 2 bases, J shed 6 bases, and the junction held 4 bases outside the gene matches. CDR3 nucleotides: TGCGCCAGCAGCTTCGGGGGAGGGGCCGGGGAGCTGTTTTTT. This sequence encodes CASSFGGGAGELFF. Full variable domain (outside the CDR3, taken from reference TRBV5-1 and TRBJ2-2): KAGVTQTPRYLIKTRGQQVTLSCSPISGHRSVSWYQQTPGQGLQFLFEYFSETQRNKGNFPGRFSGRQFSNSRSEMNVSTLELGDSALYLCASSFGGGAGELFFGEGSRLTVL.

The CDR3 DNA sequence: TGTGCCAGCAGCCCGGGGGGGTTAGCGGGAATAGCCTACGAGCAGTACTTC. This gives the protein CASSPGGLAGIAYEQYF. This chain uses TRBV5-4 with TRBJ2-7; 8 nucleotides align to TRBD2. Trimming took 4 bases from V and 2 from J; bases not matched to a gene: 14. Per the germline V gene, CDR1 is SGHNT and CDR2 is YYREEE (reference sequence). There are 17 residues in the CDR3.

The chain combines TRBV5-1 with TRBJ1-2; 9 bases map to TRBD1. In germline, CDR1 is SGHRS, CDR2 YFSETQ. There are 12 residues in the CDR3. The V gene end was trimmed by 4 bases and the J gene end by 11 bases; junction bases not matched to a gene: 6. The CDR3 is CASSTGQGPYTF. CDR3 sequence (DNA): TGCGCCAGCAGCACGGGACAGGGTCCGTACACCTTC.